A selection of T cell receptor beta chains follows, all from one sample in a study of T cell repertoires in cytomegalovirus infection. For these TCRs, the target antigens are not known. TCRdb fed the reads into MiXCR, producing one record per CDR3 protein. In the table there are roughly 51,000 distinct CDR3 sequences, around a fifth of which are singletons. The sample consisted of CD8+ T cells from cultured PBMCs, taken from culture after CMV antigen stimulation. The receptors derive from a human donor in good health (CMV status not recorded). Some clones in this sample may be carry-over from other donors' samples. Both conserved end residues are part of each CDR3. Each record gives: CDR3 protein, V gene, J gene, CDR3 length.

CDR3: CASSQGGAPSYEQYF
V: TRBV7-2
J: TRBJ2-7
length: 15

CDR3: CASSPSRDRVNGYTF
V: TRBV7-9
J: TRBJ1-2
length: 15

CDR3: CASSDRGYSYEQYF
V: TRBV6-1
J: TRBJ2-7
length: 14

CDR3: CASSLGTSGSLRNNEQFF
V: TRBV7-8
J: TRBJ2-1
length: 18

CDR3: CASSLAHRVVTDTQYF
V: TRBV7-2
J: TRBJ2-3
length: 16

CDR3: CASSLVVTYEQYF
V: TRBV7-8
J: TRBJ2-7
length: 13

CDR3: CASRWRPLYTEAFF
V: TRBV6-6
J: TRBJ1-1
length: 14

CDR3: CASSLSVGMNTEAFF
V: TRBV28
J: TRBJ1-1
length: 15

CDR3: CASSLLVADTQYF
V: TRBV7-8
J: TRBJ2-3
length: 13

CDR3: CASRDRDSYEQYF
V: TRBV7-6
J: TRBJ2-7
length: 13

CDR3: CSARARGINQPQHF
V: TRBV20-1
J: TRBJ1-5
length: 14

CDR3: CARRLTGGYDTQYF
V: TRBV27
J: TRBJ2-3
length: 14

CDR3: CASSLGDGIPYNEQFF
V: TRBV7-9
J: TRBJ2-1
length: 16

CDR3: CATSSDPSNQPQHF
V: TRBV15
J: TRBJ1-5
length: 14

CDR3: CSVVSGSGAKNIQYF
V: TRBV29-1
J: TRBJ2-4
length: 15

CDR3: CASSLGRGVFDYGYTF
V: TRBV11-2
J: TRBJ1-2
length: 16

CDR3: CASSQPLAGGSTDTQYF
V: TRBV7-2
J: TRBJ2-3
length: 17

CDR3: CASSYPGTGMTGELFF
V: TRBV7-9
J: TRBJ2-2
length: 16

CDR3: CASRTSFEGPGYEQYF
V: TRBV7-2
J: TRBJ2-7
length: 16

CDR3: CASSSTGSSYNEQFF
V: TRBV7-3
J: TRBJ2-1
length: 15

CDR3: CASSYRDRAYEQYF
V: TRBV7-9
J: TRBJ2-7
length: 14

CDR3: CATSDASGRTGELFF
V: TRBV24-1
J: TRBJ2-2
length: 15

CDR3: CASSFRRLAGDNTGELFF
V: TRBV7-2
J: TRBJ2-2
length: 18

CDR3: CASRPPRTGQETQYF
V: TRBV7-8
J: TRBJ2-5
length: 15

CDR3: CASSFRQGVTVEQFF
V: TRBV7-8
J: TRBJ2-1
length: 15

CDR3: CASSQDYNTIYF
V: TRBV4-1
J: TRBJ1-3
length: 12

CDR3: CASRRALHEDTQYF
V: TRBV5-5
J: TRBJ2-3
length: 14

CDR3: CASSLEGGSYEQFF
V: TRBV7-3
J: TRBJ2-1
length: 14

CDR3: CASSPRGQETQYF
V: TRBV11-3
J: TRBJ2-5
length: 13

CDR3: CASSDGPHEQYF
V: TRBV7-9
J: TRBJ2-7
length: 12

CDR3: CATKAGGTYNEQFF
V: TRBV11-2
J: TRBJ2-1
length: 14

CDR3: CASSLPRGKAFF
V: TRBV11-1
J: TRBJ1-1
length: 12

CDR3: CASSSTTPYEQYF
V: TRBV7-2
J: TRBJ2-7
length: 13

CDR3: CASSTDTDPPYEQYF
V: TRBV7-2
J: TRBJ2-7
length: 15

CDR3: CASSRGGQGGANVLTF
V: TRBV3-1
J: TRBJ2-6
length: 16

CDR3: CASSLNKRLLETQYF
V: TRBV7-2
J: TRBJ2-5
length: 15

CDR3: CASSRGTSAYNEQFF
V: TRBV9
J: TRBJ2-1
length: 15

CDR3: CASSFGTPTGNQPQHF
V: TRBV12-3/TRBV12-4
J: TRBJ1-5
length: 16

CDR3: CASSLASAGVPDTQYF
V: TRBV5-1
J: TRBJ2-3
length: 16

CDR3: CAIDRGEGYTF
V: TRBV6-2/TRBV6-3
J: TRBJ1-2
length: 11